Below are 30 T cell receptor beta chains sequenced from a single sample in a study of blood T cell repertoires in COVID-19. Libraries were prepared by immunoSEQ multiplex PCR; TCRdb keeps only in-frame clonotypes and omits some of them. The sample holds under 300,000 clones, around 80% seen once. The sequenced sample consisted of peripheral blood. These receptors were taken from a woman aged 40-49 years with active or convalescent COVID-19.

This chain uses TRBV5-1 with TRBJ2-7; 13 nucleotides line up with TRBD2. The V gene's germline CDR1 is SGHRS and CDR2 YFSETQ. Trimming removed 3 bases from V and 4 bases from J; junction bases left unmatched: 1. CDR3 size: 14 residues. The DNA of the CDR3 is TGCGCCAGCAGCTGGACTAGCGGGGGTTACGAGCAGTACTTC. Encoded protein: CASSWTSGGYEQYF.

CDR3 sequence (DNA): TGTGCCAGCCGGGGGACCTTGAACACCGGGGAGCTGTTTTTT. Translated: CASRGTLNTGELFF. This chain links TRBV7-7 with TRBJ2-2, with D possibly being TRBD2 (6 bases). The length of the CDR3 is 14 residues. Per the germline V gene, CDR1 is SSHAT and CDR2 is FNYEAQ (reference sequence). The V end lost 8 bases, the J end lost 1 base, and 11 bases lay between the germline ends.

This clone was recorded once. The chain links TRBV30 to TRBJ1-2, with D possibly TRBD1 on 5 matching bases. The germline CDR1 and CDR2 sequences are GTSNPN and SVGIG (reference sequence). Between the trimmed V and J ends, which lost 0 bases and 9 bases, there was a span of 17 bases. The CDR3 is 14 amino acids. CDR3: CAWSVPGADISYTF. The CDR3, as DNA: TGTGCCTGGAGTGTACCTGGGGCAGATATTAGCTACACCTTC. Drawing the rest from reference TRBV30 and TRBJ1-2, the complete variable domain is SQTIHQWPATLVQPVGSPLSLECTVEGTSNPNLYWYRQAAGRGLQLLFYSVGIGQISSEVPQNLSASRPQDRQFILSSKKLLLSDSGFYLCAWSVPGADISYTFGSGTRLTVV.

V is TRBV5-4 and J is TRBJ1-5, with a possible D match to TRBD1 (6 bases). V lost 4 bases to trimming and J lost 3 bases, with 11 bases between them. The CDR3 has 14 amino acids. The germline gives CDR1 SGHNT, CDR2 YYREEE (reference sequence). The CDR3 sequence is CASSAEGDNQPQHF. Written as DNA, the CDR3 is TGTGCCAGCAGCGCTGAGGGGGACAATCAGCCCCAGCATTTT. The entire variable domain, with the rest obtained from reference TRBV5-4 and TRBJ1-5, is as follows: ETGVTQSPTHLIKTRGQQVTLRCSSQSGHNTVSWYQQALGQGPQFIFQYYREEENGRGNFPPRFSGLQFPNYSSELNVNALELDDSALYLCASSAEGDNQPQHFGDGTRLSIL.

The chain joins TRBV6-6 to TRBJ1-5; 7 bases map to TRBD1. From germline, CDR1 is MNHNY and CDR2 SVGAGI (reference sequence). There are 14 residues in the CDR3. Trimming at V came to 6 bases and at J to 8 bases, leaving 10 bases not matched to a gene. CDR3 nucleotides: TGTGCCAGCAGAGAACCCCGAGACAGGGAGCCCCAGCATTTT. This codes for CASREPRDREPQHF.

The rearrangement links TRBV10-1 to TRBJ2-2, with D perhaps TRBD1 (6 bases). Germline CDR1 and CDR2: WNHNN and SYGVQD (reference sequence). The germline V and J ends were trimmed by 3 bases and 4 bases, with 12 bases remaining between them. This CDR3 contains 15 residues. This chain's CDR3 is CASSDGTLPTGELFF. DNA of the CDR3: TGCGCCAGCAGTGATGGGACACTACCCACCGGGGAGCTGTTTTTT.

The gene calls are TRBV6-5 and TRBJ1-5; 8 bases are a match to TRBD1. Trimming cost V 5 bases and J 1 base; bases outside gene matches: 4. This CDR3 region has 15 residues. Germline V gene data show CDR1 as MNHEY and CDR2 as SVGAGI. DNA of the CDR3: TGTGCCAGCAGTAAGAACAGGGGGAGCAATCAGCCCCAGCATTTT. Amino acids: CASSKNRGSNQPQHF.

The chain couples TRBV6-5 to TRBJ1-6, with 12 bases that match TRBD1. The CDR3 has 16 residues. CDR1 MNHEY and CDR2 SVGAGI come from the germline V gene. The V gene end was trimmed by 2 bases and the J gene end by 8 bases; junction bases not matched to a gene: 4. The chain's CDR3 is CASSYGTGGEDSPLHF. CDR3 in DNA: TGTGCCAGCAGTTACGGGACAGGGGGCGAGGATTCACCCCTCCACTTT.

There are a few counts of this clone. V gene TRBV10-3 combines with J gene TRBJ1-1; 9 positions agree with TRBD1. After removal of 10 bases from V and 7 bases from J, the junction contained 7 bases not matched to a gene. The CDR3 sequence is 12 residues long. CDR1 and CDR2 from the germline V gene are ENHRY and SYGVKD. As DNA, the CDR3 is TGTGCCACTTCACAGGGGGCGGGTGAAGCTTTCTTT. It encodes CATSQGAGEAFF.

The J gene is TRBJ1-2, the V gene TRBV29-1; 8 positions agree with TRBD1. The V and J ends lost 8 bases and 4 bases, in that order; junction bases with no gene match: 12. Germline V gene sequence: CDR1 SQVTM, CDR2 ANQGSEA. The CDR3 length is 14 residues. CDR3 sequence: CSFRSTGAGYGYTF. Here the CDR3 DNA reads TGCAGCTTTCGATCGACAGGGGCGGGCTATGGCTACACCTTC.

This clone was counted only a few times. The chain employs TRBV10-1 and TRBJ2-3; the D is unclear. The V gene's germline CDR1 is WNHNN and CDR2 SYGVQD (reference sequence). Trimming stripped 2 bases from V and 5 bases from J, with 11 bases between. The CDR3 covers 14 residues. This chain's CDR3 is CASSEDSSGDTQYF. In DNA, the CDR3 is TGCGCCAGCAGTGAGGATAGTTCCGGAGATACGCAGTATTTT.

This chain joins TRBV3-1 (or the pseudogene TRBV3-2) and TRBJ1-3, with 7 bases aligning to TRBD1. J gave up 5 bases and V 4 bases, and 5 bases lay outside the gene matches. This CDR3 has 14 amino acids. The germline gives CDR1 LGHDT, CDR2 YNNKEL (reference sequence). CDR3 nucleotides: TGTGCCAGCAGCCTGACAGGGATCAGAAACACCATATATTTT. Its translation is CASSLTGIRNTIYF.

The J gene is TRBJ1-2, the V gene TRBV5-5; 8 positions match TRBD1. The CDR3 covers 15 residues. Trimming at V came to 0 bases and at J to 4 bases, leaving 5 bases not matched to a gene. Germline V gives CDR1 SGHKS, CDR2 YYEKEE (reference sequence). The CDR3 DNA reads as TGTGCCAGCAGCTTGGGGGGGACAGGATTCTATGGCTACACCTTC. Translating it yields CASSLGGTGFYGYTF.

The chain links TRBV10-1 to TRBJ1-2, with D possibly being TRBD1 (6 bases). Looked up from germline, CDR1 is WNHNN and CDR2 is SYGVQD (reference sequence). V dropped 4 bases and J dropped 7 bases, with 13 bases sitting between them. The CDR3 sequence is 13 residues long. The CDR3 DNA follows: TGCGCCAGCAGTGTGGGGGGGGCTTGTGGCTACACCTTC. Translating gives CASSVGGACGYTF.

The chain combines TRBV14 with TRBJ1-6, with 8 bases fitting TRBD1. The length of the CDR3 is 15 residues. The germline gives CDR1 SGHDN, CDR2 FVKESK. After removal of 4 bases from V and 10 bases from J, the junction contained 9 bases not matched to a gene. The CDR3 here is CASSRSHRGDSPLHF. In nucleotides, the CDR3 is TGTGCCAGCAGCCGGTCCCACAGGGGGGACTCACCCCTCCACTTT.

The chain combines TRBV6-1 with TRBJ1-1; 8 positions match TRBD1. J was trimmed by 2 bases and V by 3 bases; bases with no gene match: 8. Germline CDR1 MNHNS, CDR2 SASEGT. The CDR3 spans 16 residues. The chain's CDR3 is CASSDARQGLNTEAFF. CDR3 in DNA: TGTGCCAGCAGTGACGCTCGACAGGGGCTTAACACTGAAGCTTTCTTT.

This clone has more than one count but fewer than ten. This chain joins TRBV5-5 and TRBJ2-3; D not certain. V lost 2 bases to trimming and J lost 0 bases, with 7 bases between them. Germline V gene sequence: CDR1 SGHKS, CDR2 YYEKEE (reference sequence). This CDR3 comprises 14 residues. The CDR3 spells CASSLARSTDTQYF. Written as DNA, the CDR3 is TGTGCCAGCAGCTTAGCGAGAAGCACAGATACGCAGTATTTT.

This clone came up once. The chain couples TRBV12-5 to TRBJ2-7, with 7 bases aligning to TRBD1. The CDR3 is 15 amino acids. Germline CDR1 LGHNT, CDR2 FRNRAP. Unmatched junction bases numbered 9, after V lost 0 bases and J lost 7 bases. The CDR3 nucleotides are TGTGCTAGTGGTTTGGTCCAGGGGGTAATTTTAGAGCAGTACTTC. Translation gives CASGLVQGVILEQYF.

This chain links TRBV27 with TRBJ1-4, with unresolved D. The V end was cut by 4 bases, the J end by 8 bases, with 5 bases between. The CDR3 is made up of 11 amino acids. Germline CDR1 is MNHEY and CDR2 is SMNVEV (reference sequence). This chain's CDR3 is CASSSREKLFF. CDR3 bases: TGTGCCAGCAGTTCCCGGGAAAAACTGTTTTTT. Full variable domain (rest looked up from reference TRBV27 and TRBJ1-4): EAQVTQNPRYLITVTGKKLTVTCSQNMNHEYMSWYRQDPGLGLRQIYYSMNVEVTDKGDVPEGYKVSRKEKRNFPLILESPSPNQTSLYFCASSSREKLFFGSGTQLSVL.

This chain links TRBV18 with TRBJ1-1; no firm D call. The CDR3 loop spans 14 amino acids. Trimming cost V 3 bases and J 1 base, with 9 bases left between them. Germline V gene data show CDR1 as KGHSH and CDR2 as LQKENI. Written as DNA, the CDR3 is TGTGCCAGCTCACCCGAACAGTCGAACACTGAAGCTTTCTTT. It yields the protein CASSPEQSNTEAFF.

The rearrangement links TRBV11-1 to TRBJ2-3, with 7 bases fitting TRBD1. The V gene end was trimmed by 5 bases and the J gene end by 1 base; junction bases not matched to a gene: 3. The germline gives CDR1 SGHAT, CDR2 FQDESV (reference sequence). This CDR3 is 14 amino acids long. The CDR3 protein is CASSPGQGTDTQYF. The CDR3 DNA sequence: TGTGCCAGCAGCCCAGGACAGGGCACAGATACGCAGTATTTT.

The chain links TRBV7-8 to TRBJ2-6; weak D call: TRBD2 (6 bases). The CDR3 length is 18 residues. CDR1 SGHVS and CDR2 FQNEAQ come from the germline V gene. V was trimmed by 4 bases and J by 2 bases, leaving 18 bases between them. The CDR3, as DNA: TGTGCCAGCAGCTCGTCGTGGGGAGGCAACCCTGGGGCCAACGTCCTGACTTTC. It codes for CASSSSWGGNPGANVLTF.

This clone came up a few times. The rearrangement uses TRBV7-2 and TRBJ1-3, with a possible D match to TRBD1 (5 bases). CDR3 size: 16 residues. CDR1 and CDR2 (germline): SGHTA, FQGNSA. V lost 1 base, J lost 2 bases, and 12 bases lay in between. The CDR3 DNA sequence: TGTGCCAGCAGCTTAGGGCCGGGAGGGGCTGGAAACACCATATATTTT. Its translation is CASSLGPGGAGNTIYF.

This clone was found a few times. The rearrangement links TRBV12-3 or TRBV12-4 to TRBJ1-1; a weak D match, TRBD1 (5 bases). Trimming pared 3 bases from V and 3 bases from J, leaving 8 bases between. The CDR3 covers 13 residues. The CDR3 region is CASSFSTDTEAFF. DNA of the CDR3: TGTGCCAGCAGTTTCTCGACAGACACTGAAGCTTTCTTT.

Only a few counts were recorded for this clone. The junction departs from the called germline gene at one end, perhaps through a read error. V usage is TRBV4-1 and J usage is TRBJ1-6; 9 nucleotides match TRBD1. Germline loops: CDR1 MGHRA, CDR2 YSYEKL. CDR3 length: 15 amino acids. The CDR3 nucleotides are TGCGCCAGCAGCCAAGATCAAGGGACAGGGAAGCCCCACCACTTT. It is translated as CASSQDQGTGKPHHF.

Only a few counts were recorded for this clone. The CDR3 region is CASSRTGPREPQHF. As DNA, the CDR3 is TGTGCCAGCAGCCGTACAGGCCCCAGGGAGCCCCAGCATTTT. This chain joins TRBV6-2 or TRBV6-3 and TRBJ1-5, with D tentatively TRBD1 (5 bases). The germline V and J ends were trimmed by 6 bases and 8 bases, with 17 bases remaining between them. This CDR3 is built from 14 residues. CDR1 is MNHEY, CDR2 SVGEGT, per germline.

J is TRBJ2-4 and V is TRBV7-2; 11 nucleotides agree with TRBD1. Germline assignment: CDR1 SGHTA and CDR2 FQGNSA. Trimming removed 5 bases from V and 6 bases from J; junction bases left unmatched: 3. The length of the CDR3 is 14 residues. The CDR3 DNA follows: TGTGCCAGCAGCCCGGGACAGGGGGGAAACATTCAGTACTTC. As protein: CASSPGQGGNIQYF.

The chain links TRBV28 to TRBJ1-5; D remains ambiguous. Trimming removed 3 bases at V and 11 bases at J, with 14 bases between. The CDR3 has 13 amino acids. The germline CDR1 and CDR2 sequences are MDHEN and SYDVKM. Here the CDR3 DNA reads TGTGCCAGCAGTTTTTCGGGAGGCGAAGCCCAGCATTTT. Residues: CASSFSGGEAQHF.

The gene calls are TRBV9 and TRBJ1-4, with 9 bases fitting TRBD1. V was pared by 3 bases and J by 4 bases, with 1 base of the junction left unmatched. The germline V gene has CDR1 SGDLS and CDR2 YYNGEE. CDR3 length: 14 residues. The CDR3 coding sequence is TGTGCCAGCAGCGAGGGACAGGGTAATGAAAAACTGTTTTTT. This translates into CASSEGQGNEKLFF.

The rearrangement uses TRBV30 and TRBJ1-1, with D maybe TRBD1 (6 bases). This CDR3 region has 13 residues. Trimming left V 7 bases short and J 11 bases short, with 23 bases between. Germline CDR1 and CDR2: GTSNPN and SVGIG (reference sequence). CDR3 nucleotides: TGTGCCTCGCTCGACAGGCCCTTTGGGGAGGCTTTCTTT. This translates into CASLDRPFGEAFF.